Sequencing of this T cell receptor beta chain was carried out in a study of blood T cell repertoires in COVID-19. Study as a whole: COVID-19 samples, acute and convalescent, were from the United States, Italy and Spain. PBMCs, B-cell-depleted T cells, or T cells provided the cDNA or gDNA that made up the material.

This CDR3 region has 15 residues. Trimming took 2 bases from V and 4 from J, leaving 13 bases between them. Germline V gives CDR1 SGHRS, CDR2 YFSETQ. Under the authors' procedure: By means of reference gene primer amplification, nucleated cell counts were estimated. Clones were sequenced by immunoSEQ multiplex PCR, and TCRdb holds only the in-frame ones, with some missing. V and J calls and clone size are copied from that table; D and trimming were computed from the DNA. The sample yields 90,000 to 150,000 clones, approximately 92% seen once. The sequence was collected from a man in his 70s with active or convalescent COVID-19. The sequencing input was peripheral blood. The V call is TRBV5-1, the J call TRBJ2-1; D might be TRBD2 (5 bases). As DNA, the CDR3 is TGCGCCAGCAGCTTAGCGGAGTCCCTATACAATGAGCAGTTCTTC. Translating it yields CASSLAESLYNEQFF.